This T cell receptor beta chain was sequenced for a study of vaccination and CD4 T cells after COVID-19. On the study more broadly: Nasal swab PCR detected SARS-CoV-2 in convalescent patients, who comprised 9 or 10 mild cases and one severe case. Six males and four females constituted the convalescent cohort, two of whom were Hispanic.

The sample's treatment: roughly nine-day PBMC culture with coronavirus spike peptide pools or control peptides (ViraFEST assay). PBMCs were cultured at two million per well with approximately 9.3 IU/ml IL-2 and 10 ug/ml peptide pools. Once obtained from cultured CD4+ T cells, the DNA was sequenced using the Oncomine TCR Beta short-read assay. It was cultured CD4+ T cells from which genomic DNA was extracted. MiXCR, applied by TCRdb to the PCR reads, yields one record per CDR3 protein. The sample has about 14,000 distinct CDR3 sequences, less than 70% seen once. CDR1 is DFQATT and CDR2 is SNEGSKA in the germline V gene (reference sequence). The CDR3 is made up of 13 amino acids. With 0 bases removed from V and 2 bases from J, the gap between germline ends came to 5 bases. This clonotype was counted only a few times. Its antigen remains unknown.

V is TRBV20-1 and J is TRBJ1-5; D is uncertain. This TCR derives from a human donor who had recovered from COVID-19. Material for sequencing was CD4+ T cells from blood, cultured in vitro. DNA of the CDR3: TGCAGTGCTAGAGATTTACGCAATCAGCCCCAGCATTTT. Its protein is CSARDLRNQPQHF.